This T cell receptor beta chain stems from a study of OX40 agonist ivuxolimab in advanced cancers. Study-wide points: In the 0.1 to 3.0 mg/kg range, CD4+ and CD8+ blood T cells had expanded clonally by week 6.

V lost 6 bases and J lost 5, with 9 bases in between. This CDR3 is built from 11 residues. Per the germline V gene, CDR1 is SGHNT and CDR2 is YYREEE (reference sequence). TCRdb's copy holds only in-frame clones and misses some; the assay was immunoSEQ multiplex PCR. The repertoire has 95,000 to 150,000 clones, 80% to 95% of them found once; the top ten carry 0.7% to 0.85%. With regard to this clone: What it recognizes is unknown.

The sequences come from CD4+ or CD8+ T cells sorted from blood, collected in a trial of the OX40 agonist ivuxolimab. The source is an adult with an advanced solid tumor such as melanoma, head and neck, liver or kidney cancer. The rearrangement links TRBV5-4 to TRBJ2-7, with TRBD1 as a possible D gene (5 bases). DNA of the CDR3: TGTGCCAGCACCCAGGGTAACGAGCAGTACTTC. It translates to CASTQGNEQYF. The full variable domain, its missing parts supplied by reference TRBV5-4 and TRBJ2-7, is ETGVTQSPTHLIKTRGQQVTLRCSSQSGHNTVSWYQQALGQGPQFIFQYYREEENGRGNFPPRFSGLQFPNYSSELNVNALELDDSALYLCASTQGNEQYFGPGTRLTVT.